These 6 T cell receptor beta chains originate from one sample sequenced in a study of T-cell memory formation after mild COVID-19. TCRdb re-called the 5' RACE reads through MiXCR, storing one row per CDR3 protein. The repertoire holds about half a million distinct CDR3 sequences, with roughly 18% as singletons. Sequencing was carried out using PBMCs or a T cell subset sorted from them (not recorded which). These receptors all come from an adult woman who had mild COVID-19 (a few samples of this study predate the infection). Cell type and time point are not known.

This clonotype showed up just a few times. The chain couples TRBV19 to TRBJ2-7; possible D gene TRBD1, 6 bases. Trimming took off 4 bases at V and 8 bases at J, with 18 bases between the two ends. This CDR3 has 14 amino acids. The germline V gene has CDR1 LNHDA and CDR2 SQIVND (reference sequence). CDR3 amino acids: CASSTWAPDSQQYF. For the CDR3, the DNA is TGTGCCAGTAGTACTTGGGCCCCGGACAGCCAGCAGTACTTC.

The rearrangement uses TRBV30 and TRBJ2-3; D remains ambiguous. Trimming removed 2 bases from V and 10 bases from J, with 13 bases in between. This CDR3 is 12 amino acids long. Germline V CDR1 and CDR2: GTSNPN, SVGIG (reference sequence). CDR3: CAWSSRLGPQYF. Here the CDR3 DNA reads TGTGCCTGGAGTTCCCGATTGGGTCCGCAGTATTTT.

In its sample, this clonotype was seen a few times. The genes are TRBV9 and TRBJ2-3; a possible D gene is TRBD2 (5 bases). From germline, CDR1 is SGDLS and CDR2 YYNGEE. V was trimmed by 0 bases and J by 1 base, leaving 15 bases between them. The CDR3 covers 17 residues. CDR3 sequence: CASSVVARVWGTDTQYF. The CDR3 DNA follows: TGTGCCAGCAGCGTAGTGGCGCGGGTTTGGGGCACAGATACGCAGTATTTT.

This clonotype was counted ten times or more. The genes are TRBV6-1 and TRBJ2-6, with D unresolved. Per the germline V gene, CDR1 is MNHNS and CDR2 is SASEGT. The CDR3 runs 14 residues. Trimming stripped 7 bases from V and 0 bases from J, with 7 bases between. Written as DNA, the CDR3 is TGTGCCAGCACATGGATCTCTGGGGCCAACGTCCTGACTTTC. It codes for CASTWISGANVLTF.

The J gene is TRBJ2-3, the V gene TRBV7-9; D uncertain. The V gene lost 7 bases and the J gene lost 3 bases, with 14 bases spanning the gap. CDR1 is SEHNR, CDR2 FQNEAQ, per germline (reference sequence). CDR3 length: 14 residues. The CDR3 bases are TGTGCCAGCACCTACTATGGACGGACAGATACGCAGTATTTT. It is translated as CASTYYGRTDTQYF.

This clonotype was observed a handful of times. The chain combines TRBV7-9 with TRBJ2-5; possible D gene TRBD1, 5 bases. This CDR3 spans 15 amino acids. Trimming took off 1 base at V and 2 bases at J, with 11 bases between the two ends. The germline gives CDR1 SEHNR, CDR2 FQNEAQ (reference sequence). For the CDR3, the DNA is TGTGCCAGCAGCTTAGTTTTGCAGGGACAAGAGACCCAGTACTTC. Protein: CASSLVLQGQETQYF.